This T cell receptor beta chain appears in the sequencing data of a study of blood T cell repertoires in COVID-19. Libraries were prepared by immunoSEQ multiplex PCR; TCRdb keeps only in-frame clonotypes and omits some of them. Of some 250,000 clones in the sample, more than 75% are singletons; the top ten hold approximately 7%. The clonotype comes from a woman aged 70 to 79 with active or convalescent COVID-19. The sequenced material came from peripheral blood.

CDR3 region: CAISSDRAGNQPQHF. DNA of the CDR3: TGTGCCATCAGTTCGGACAGGGCGGGAAATCAGCCCCAGCATTTT. The V call is TRBV10-3, the J call TRBJ1-5; the match to TRBD1 covers 8 bases. J was trimmed by 4 bases and V by 5 bases; bases with no gene match: 7. CDR1 and CDR2 from the germline V gene are ENHRY and SYGVKD. The CDR3 covers 15 residues.